Listed below are T cell receptor beta chains from one sample, sequenced in a study of blood T cell repertoires in COVID-19. The method was immunoSEQ multiplex PCR; TCRdb's version includes in-frame clones alone and lacks a portion of them. Found here are just under 150,000 clones, about 85% of them singletons; the top ten hold 2% to 3%. Sequenced input: peripheral blood. The receptor source for this set is a human donor with acute or convalescent COVID-19. The donor label of this sample is uncertain. CDR3s include the opening cysteine and the closing phenylalanine or tryptophan. The D gene is left open where the match is weak. Size is stated for part of the rows, as once, few or many counts, or as a class when the clone is expanded.

j_call d_call v_call clone_size cdr3_aa cdr3_nt
TRBJ2-5 TRBD2 TRBV7-9 . CASSQAGVETQYF TGTGCCAGCAGCCAGGCGGGGGTAGAGACCCAGTACTTC
TRBJ1-2 . TRBV19 few CASRDMAPGYTF TGTGCCAGTCGTGACATGGCCCCTGGCTACACCTTC
TRBJ2-7 TRBD1 TRBV9 few CASSVGTGLREQYF TGTGCCAGCAGCGTCGGGACAGGGTTGCGCGAGCAGTACTTC
TRBJ2-1 . TRBV12-5 . CASGLSEWQFF TGTGCTAGTGGTCTGTCGGAGTGGCAGTTCTTC
TRBJ1-1 TRBD1 TRBV24-1 . CATKGAASEAFF TGTGCCACCAAGGGGGCAGCCTCTGAAGCTTTCTTT
TRBJ1-1 TRBD1 TRBV9 . CASSPGQGRYTEAFF TGTGCCAGCAGCCCGGGACAGGGGAGGTACACTGAAGCTTTCTTT
TRBJ1-4 . TRBV14 . CASSQDSSSGEKLFF TGTGCCAGCAGCCAAGACTCCAGCAGCGGTGAAAAACTGTTTTTT
TRBJ2-1 . TRBV6-6 . CASSPVAMDYAPEQFF TGTGCCAGCAGCCCTGTCGCAATGGACTACGCTCCGGAGCAGTTCTTC
TRBJ2-3 TRBD2 TRBV6-2/TRBV6-3 . CASSYRGLEGDTQYF TGTGCCAGCAGTTATAGAGGACTAGAGGGAGATACGCAGTATTTT
TRBJ1-1 . TRBV4-2 . CASSQARGGWAFF TGTGCCAGCAGCCAAGCCCGGGGAGGGTGGGCTTTCTTT
TRBJ1-5 . TRBV28 . CASSLSLRMGSSNQPQHF TGTGCCAGCAGTTTATCCTTGCGGATGGGGAGCTCCAATCAGCCCCAGCATTTT
TRBJ1-2 . TRBV28 . CASSLQGYYGYTF TGTGCCAGCAGTCTACAGGGATACTATGGCTACACCTTC
TRBJ2-3 TRBD2 TRBV10-3 . CATVTSGGDTQYF TGTGCCACCGTGACTAGCGGGGGAGATACGCAGTATTTT
TRBJ1-3 . TRBV19 . CASSIALEFSGNTIYF TGTGCCAGTAGTATAGCCTTGGAGTTCTCTGGAAACACCATATATTTT
TRBJ2-2 . TRBV27 . CASSLQGWGGELFF TGTGCCAGCAGTTTACAGGGATGGGGCGGGGAGCTATTTTTT
TRBJ2-2 TRBD2 TRBV5-4 . CASSLYGTSGRLGGELFF TGTGCCAGCAGCTTGTATGGGACTAGCGGGAGATTGGGCGGGGAGCTGTTTTTT
TRBJ1-6 . TRBV23-1 . CASSPPIRLSDTNSPLHF TGCGCCAGCAGTCCTCCTATTCGGTTGTCGGACACTAATTCACCCCTCCACTTT
TRBJ2-1 . TRBV6-5 . CASRRSGSAEFF TGTGCCAGCAGGAGAAGCGGTTCCGCAGAGTTCTTC
TRBJ2-1 TRBD2 TRBV7-3 . CASSLRTSFGGNEQFF TGTGCCAGCAGCCTCCGGACTAGTTTTGGGGGCAATGAGCAGTTCTTC
TRBJ2-7 TRBD1 TRBV11-2 . CASSPTYDRGYEQYF TGTGCCAGCAGCCCCACCTACGACAGGGGCTACGAGCAGTACTTC
TRBJ1-6 . TRBV19 few CASSVHGGGLNSPLHF TGTGCCAGTAGTGTCCACGGAGGCGGCCTCAATTCACCCCTCCACTTT
TRBJ1-5 . TRBV28 . CASSPGGQPQHF TGTGCCAGCAGCCCCGGAGGGCAGCCCCAGCATTTT
TRBJ2-3 TRBD2 TRBV3-1/TRBV3-2 . CASGTSGGLRTDTQYF TGTGCCAGCGGGACTAGCGGGGGTCTTCGCACAGATACGCAGTATTTT
TRBJ2-5 TRBD2 TRBV2 once CASSEYTGGPIGETQYF TGTGCCAGCAGTGAATATACGGGGGGGCCTATCGGGGAGACCCAGTACTTC
TRBJ1-2 TRBD1 TRBV19 . CASSIGQVNYGYTF TGTGCCAGTAGCATCGGACAGGTTAACTATGGCTACACCTTC
TRBJ2-7 TRBD2 TRBV18 few CASSSGGGRYEQYF TGTGCCAGCTCCTCAGGCGGGGGGCGGTACGAGCAGTACTTC